This T cell receptor beta chain was retrieved from a study of long-term antiretroviral therapy in people with HIV. Survey level was the resolution at which the v3.0 immunoSEQ assay ran. TCRdb keeps only in-frame clones here, not all; method: immunoSEQ multiplex PCR. The sample comprises 20,000 to 25,000 clones, 79% of which are singletons, and roughly a tenth rests with the top ten. Looked up from germline, CDR1 is LGHNA and CDR2 is YNFKEQ. Trimming took off 8 bases at V and 0 bases at J, with 16 bases between the two ends. This CDR3 has 16 amino acids. The receptor's source is a middle-aged woman with HIV. V and J are TRBV4-2 and TRBJ2-2; possible D gene TRBD1, 6 bases. Sequences were derived from unsorted PBMCs, sampled 4.1 years after starting antiretroviral therapy. CDR3 DNA: TGTGCCAGCCGGGACATTCCTAACCCGAACACCGGGGAGCTGTTTTTT. This gives the protein CASRDIPNPNTGELFF.